Below, 10 T cell receptor beta chains from the same sample are listed, as sequenced in a study of blood T cell repertoires in COVID-19. TCRdb's copy holds only in-frame clones and misses some; the assay was immunoSEQ multiplex PCR. The sample consists of around 250,000 clones, roughly 83% of them appearing once. Sequencing was done on a sample of peripheral blood. These receptors all stem from an elderly man with acute or convalescent COVID-19.

This clone has more than one count but fewer than ten. The rearrangement uses TRBV5-1 and TRBJ1-1; tentatively, D is TRBD1 (6 bases). The germline gives CDR1 SGHRS, CDR2 YFSETQ. V lost 3 bases and J lost 1, with 10 bases in between. The CDR3 has 14 amino acids. The CDR3 sequence: CASSSTGPNTEAFF. In DNA form, the CDR3 reads TGCGCCAGCAGCTCGACAGGCCCGAACACTGAAGCTTTCTTT.

V gene TRBV2 combines with J gene TRBJ2-5; a weak D match, TRBD1 (6 bases). Germline loops: CDR1 SNHLY, CDR2 FYNNEI. V was cut by 7 bases and J by 5 bases, with 20 bases left in between. There are 15 residues in the CDR3. This chain's CDR3 is CASTDDTGWGETQYF. In DNA form, the CDR3 reads TGTGCCAGCACCGACGATACAGGGTGGGGGGAGACCCAGTACTTC.

In its sample, this clone was seen once. The rearrangement links TRBV11-1 to TRBJ2-1; 8 bases match TRBD2. This CDR3 is built from 16 residues. V shed 3 bases and J 3 bases; nucleotides not matched to a gene: 7. The germline V gene has CDR1 SGHAT and CDR2 FQDESV (reference sequence). The CDR3 sequence is CASSFGAAGGYNEQFF. CDR3 coding DNA: TGTGCCAGCAGCTTCGGGGCGGCGGGAGGCTACAATGAGCAGTTCTTC.

This sequence joins TRBV27 and TRBJ2-1; TRBD1 aligns across 8 bases. Trimming cost V 8 bases and J 12 bases; bases outside gene matches: 12. In germline, CDR1 is MNHEY, CDR2 SMNVEV (reference sequence). The CDR3 length is 13 residues. The CDR3 region is CASGQGPTQGQFF. The CDR3 DNA reads as TGTGCCAGCGGACAGGGCCCCACCCAGGGGCAGTTCTTC.

The chain uses TRBV6-5 and TRBJ2-7; 9 positions match TRBD1. The CDR3 has 15 amino acids. The V segment lost 2 bases and the J segment 6 bases; nucleotides outside the gene matches: 8. CDR1 and CDR2 from the germline V gene are MNHEY and SVGAGI. The CDR3 bases are TGTGCCAGCAGTTACCGCGGGACAGGGAGGCTCGAGCAGTACTTC. Protein: CASSYRGTGRLEQYF.

This clone came up a few times. The rearrangement uses TRBV7-9 and TRBJ2-7, with unresolved D. Germline values: CDR1 SEHNR, CDR2 FQNEAQ (reference sequence). CDR3 size: 14 residues. V lost 5 bases and J 6 bases, leaving 17 bases between the germline ends. CDR3 residues: CASSEVLSASEQYF. The CDR3 nucleotides are TGTGCCAGCAGCGAGGTACTCTCGGCCTCCGAGCAGTACTTC.

The rearrangement uses TRBV11-1 and TRBJ2-7, with D hard to call. Germline values: CDR1 SGHAT, CDR2 FQDESV (reference sequence). V lost 1 base and J 0 bases, leaving 7 bases between the germline ends. The CDR3 contains 14 residues. Here the CDR3 DNA reads TGTGCCAGCAGCTTAGGGCAGGCCTCCTACGAGCAGTACTTC. Protein product: CASSLGQASYEQYF.

This clone was seen once. The chain recombines TRBV10-1 with TRBJ2-3; tentative D call: TRBD1 (5 bases). V was cut by 8 bases and J by 4 bases, with 7 bases left in between. Germline V gene sequence: CDR1 WNHNN, CDR2 SYGVQD (reference sequence). The CDR3 totals 11 residues. The chain's CDR3 is CASGAPDTQYF. The CDR3 DNA follows: TGCGCCAGCGGGGCCCCAGATACGCAGTATTTT.

This clone has a single count. The DNA is left out, because the CDR3 cannot be placed on it with certainty; the CDR3 is given as TCRdb lists it. V usage is TRBV6-2 or TRBV6-3 and J usage is TRBJ2-1; whether TRBD2, the table's D call, matches the DNA was not checked. Both ends counted, the CDR3 spans 16 residues. Germline CDR1 and CDR2: MNHEY and SVGEGT. This CDR3 reads CASSSSRGSSYNEQFF.

The chain couples TRBV15 to TRBJ2-1; possible D gene TRBD2, 6 bases. The CDR3 has 13 residues. Germline lookup yields CDR1 LNHNV and CDR2 YYDKDF (reference sequence). CDR3 protein: CALGRGSYNEQFF. CDR3 bases: TGTGCTCTAGGGCGGGGCTCCTACAATGAGCAGTTCTTC. Variable domain in full (rest from reference TRBV15 and TRBJ2-1): DAMVIQNPRYQVTQFGKPVTLSCSQTLNHNVMYWYQQKSSQAPKLLFHYYDKDFNNEADTPDNFQSRRPNTSFCFLDIRSPGLGDTAMYLCALGRGSYNEQFFGPGTRLTVL.